This TCR beta chain is from a study of blood T cell repertoires in COVID-19. Study-wide context: The United States, Italy and Spain supplied acute and convalescent COVID-19 samples. The analysed material was cDNA or gDNA that came from T cells, B-cell-depleted T cells, or PBMCs.

The germline V gene encodes CDR1 SGHNT and CDR2 YYREEE (reference sequence). V was pared by 0 bases and J by 1 base, with 9 bases of the junction left unmatched. The CDR3 contains 17 residues. Per the study methods: Reference gene primers were amplified, and this amplification served to estimate nucleated cell counts. The method was immunoSEQ multiplex PCR; TCRdb's version includes in-frame clones alone and lacks a portion of them. V and J calls and clone size come straight from that table; D and trimming were deduced from the DNA. Of about 180,000 clones listed, approximately 85% are singletons. The chain combines TRBV5-4 with TRBJ2-7, with TRBD2 matching over 8 bases. The sequenced sample consisted of peripheral blood. This receptor was taken from a human donor with active or convalescent COVID-19. The donor label of this sample is uncertain. CDR3 in amino acids: CASSLGVAGGGSYEQYF. DNA of the CDR3: TGTGCCAGCAGCTTGGGAGTTGCGGGGGGTGGTTCCTACGAGCAGTACTTC.